Following are 8 T cell receptor beta chains from one sample sequenced in a study of blood T cell repertoires in COVID-19. Clones were read by immunoSEQ multiplex PCR, and TCRdb kept only the in-frame ones, dropping some. The top ten clones hold roughly 13% of a sample with some 140,000 clones, around 80% of them seen once. The sequenced sample was peripheral blood. All receptors derive from an elderly man with acute or convalescent COVID-19.

This chain connects TRBV4-3 to TRBJ2-3, with D perhaps matching TRBD2 (6 bases). The length of the CDR3 is 15 residues. V was pared by 2 bases and J by 4 bases, with 13 bases between. CDR1 is LGHNA, CDR2 YSLEER, per germline. The DNA of the CDR3 is TGCGCCAGCAGCCAATTCCGGGGGTTGGCAGATACGCAGTATTTT. Protein: CASSQFRGLADTQYF.

This chain connects TRBV11-2 to TRBJ2-1; 8 bases match TRBD2. The CDR3 runs 16 residues. Trimming cost V 5 bases and J 4 bases; bases outside gene matches: 10. Per germline, CDR1 SGHAT and CDR2 FQNNGV. The CDR3 region is CASSKNPSGGYNEQFF. CDR3 DNA sequence: TGTGCCAGCAGCAAAAACCCCAGCGGGGGTTACAATGAGCAGTTCTTC.

The gene calls are TRBV30 and TRBJ1-5, with a tentative D call TRBD1 (6 bases). The ends were cut back, 0 bases at V and 5 bases at J, with 11 bases in the middle. In germline, CDR1 is GTSNPN, CDR2 SVGIG (reference sequence). This CDR3 has 14 residues. This CDR3 reads CAWSVVAGDQPQHF. Written as DNA, the CDR3 is TGTGCCTGGAGTGTAGTGGCAGGGGATCAGCCCCAGCATTTT. Using reference TRBV30 and TRBJ1-5 for the parts outside the CDR3, the full variable domain is SQTIHQWPATLVQPVGSPLSLECTVEGTSNPNLYWYRQAAGRGLQLLFYSVGIGQISSEVPQNLSASRPQDRQFILSSKKLLLSDSGFYLCAWSVVAGDQPQHFGDGTRLSIL.

The chain combines TRBV6-2 or TRBV6-3 with TRBJ2-5; 9 bases map to TRBD1. V shed 6 bases, J shed 1 base, and the junction held 3 bases outside the gene matches. Germline assignment: CDR1 MNHEY and CDR2 SVGEGT. CDR3 length equals 14 residues. CDR3 region: CASSEDRGQETQYF. The DNA for the CDR3 is TGTGCCAGCAGCGAGGACAGGGGCCAAGAGACCCAGTACTTC.

The V and J genes are TRBV5-4 and TRBJ1-1; 8 positions agree with TRBD1. The junction had 14 bases not matched to a gene; V was cut back by 3 bases and J by 4 bases. The CDR3 has 17 amino acids. Germline assignment: CDR1 SGHNT and CDR2 YYREEE (reference sequence). This chain's CDR3 is CASSSAAQGARGTEAFF. CDR3 DNA: TGTGCCAGCAGCTCAGCTGCCCAGGGGGCGCGGGGCACTGAAGCTTTCTTT. The whole variable domain, filled in from reference TRBV5-4 and TRBJ1-1, reads ETGVTQSPTHLIKTRGQQVTLRCSSQSGHNTVSWYQQALGQGPQFIFQYYREEENGRGNFPPRFSGLQFPNYSSELNVNALELDDSALYLCASSSAAQGARGTEAFFGQGTRLTVV.

V gene TRBV24-1 combines with J gene TRBJ1-1; D call uncertain. CDR1 is KGHDR and CDR2 is SFDVKD in the germline V gene. The CDR3 runs to 13 residues. Trimming pared 3 bases from V and 0 bases from J, leaving 4 bases between. Here the CDR3 DNA reads TGTGCCACCAGTGATACTATGAACACTGAAGCTTTCTTT. This gives the protein CATSDTMNTEAFF.

The V call is TRBV6-5, the J call TRBJ2-1; D unclear. The CDR3 has 13 residues. Germline lookup yields CDR1 MNHEY and CDR2 SVGAGI. V was clipped by 2 bases and J by 5 bases, with 7 bases between them. The CDR3 DNA sequence: TGTGCCAGCAGTTACGGTGGAGACAATGAGCAGTTCTTC. This gives the protein CASSYGGDNEQFF.

The chain joins TRBV25-1 to TRBJ2-1; D remains unclear. The CDR3 loop spans 12 amino acids. V was shortened by 0 bases and J by 10 bases, with 7 bases between the two germline ends. CDR1 is MGHDK, CDR2 SYGVNS, per germline. The CDR3 bases are TGTGCCAGCAGTGAATATCCTCAGGAGCAGTTCTTC. Translated, it gives CASSEYPQEQFF.